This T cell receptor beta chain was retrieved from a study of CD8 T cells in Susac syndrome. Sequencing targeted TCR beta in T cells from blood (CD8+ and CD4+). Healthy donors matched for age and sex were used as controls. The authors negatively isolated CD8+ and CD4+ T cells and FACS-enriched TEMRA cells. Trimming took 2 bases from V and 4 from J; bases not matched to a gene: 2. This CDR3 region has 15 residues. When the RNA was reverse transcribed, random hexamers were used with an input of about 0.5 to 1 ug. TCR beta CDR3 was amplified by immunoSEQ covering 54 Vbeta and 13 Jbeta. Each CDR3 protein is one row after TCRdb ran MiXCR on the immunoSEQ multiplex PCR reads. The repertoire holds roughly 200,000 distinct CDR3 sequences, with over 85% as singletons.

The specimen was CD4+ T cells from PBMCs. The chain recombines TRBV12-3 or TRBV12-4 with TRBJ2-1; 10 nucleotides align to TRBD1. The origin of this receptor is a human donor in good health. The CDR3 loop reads CASSLKGQGYNEQFF. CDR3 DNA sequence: TGTGCCAGCAGTTTAAAGGGACAGGGGTACAATGAGCAGTTCTTC.